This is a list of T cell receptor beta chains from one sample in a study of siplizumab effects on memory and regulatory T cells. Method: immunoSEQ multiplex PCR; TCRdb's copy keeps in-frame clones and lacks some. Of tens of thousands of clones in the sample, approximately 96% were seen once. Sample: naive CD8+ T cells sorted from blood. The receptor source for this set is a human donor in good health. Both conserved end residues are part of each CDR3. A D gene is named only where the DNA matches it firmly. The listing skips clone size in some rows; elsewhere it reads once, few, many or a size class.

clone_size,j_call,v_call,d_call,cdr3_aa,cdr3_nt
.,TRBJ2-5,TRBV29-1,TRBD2,CSVEGLAGMLETQYF,TGCAGCGTTGAAGGTCTAGCGGGGATGTTAGAGACCCAGTACTTC
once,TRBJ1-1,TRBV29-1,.,CSVLPEAFF,TGCAGCGTGCTCCCTGAAGCTTTCTTT
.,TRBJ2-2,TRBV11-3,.,CASSFGSLVDTGELFF,TGTGCCAGCAGCTTTGGTTCGCTAGTGGACACCGGGGAGCTGTTTTTT
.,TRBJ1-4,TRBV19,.,CASTGGDLEKLFF,TGTGCCAGTACCGGGGGTGATCTTGAAAAACTGTTTTTT
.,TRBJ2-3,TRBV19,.,CASKVGAVSTDTQYF,TGTGCCAGTAAAGTTGGGGCAGTCAGCACAGATACGCAGTATTTT
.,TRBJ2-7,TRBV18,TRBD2,CASSDSGGAEQYF,TGTGCCAGCTCGGATAGCGGGGGGGCCGAGCAGTACTTC
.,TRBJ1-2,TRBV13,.,CASSLPGIYGYTF,TGTGCCAGCAGCTTACCAGGGATCTATGGCTACACCTTC
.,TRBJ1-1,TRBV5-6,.,CASSLQAGTEAFF,TGTGCCAGCAGCTTACAGGCGGGAACTGAAGCTTTCTTT
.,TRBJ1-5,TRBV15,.,CATSRGGGGQPQHF,TGTGCCACCAGCAGAGGCGGCGGGGGGCAGCCCCAGCATTTT
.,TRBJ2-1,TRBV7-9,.,CASSPNTRYEQFF,TGTGCCAGCAGCCCCAACACTAGATATGAGCAGTTCTTC